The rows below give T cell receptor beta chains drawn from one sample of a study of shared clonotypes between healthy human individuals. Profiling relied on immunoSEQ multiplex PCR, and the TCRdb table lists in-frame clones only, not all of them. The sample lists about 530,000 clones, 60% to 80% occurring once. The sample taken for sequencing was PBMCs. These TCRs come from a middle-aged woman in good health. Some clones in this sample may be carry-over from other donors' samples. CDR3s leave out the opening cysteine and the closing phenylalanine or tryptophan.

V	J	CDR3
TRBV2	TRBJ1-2	ASKLNYGYT
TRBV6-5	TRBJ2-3	ASSYGGSGGTDTQY
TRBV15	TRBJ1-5	ATSRDNQGSQPQH
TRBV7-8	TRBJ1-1	ASSLTDRGRGTEAF
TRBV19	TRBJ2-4	ASSTLDGRKNIQY
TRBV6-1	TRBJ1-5	ASSGGTDSNQPQH
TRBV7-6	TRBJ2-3	ASSLGGEPGDTQY
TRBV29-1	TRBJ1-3	SVRTGSGNTIY
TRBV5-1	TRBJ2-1	ASSFLAGGLREQF
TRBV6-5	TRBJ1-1	ASSWVLGVGEAF
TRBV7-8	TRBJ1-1	ASSPITEAF
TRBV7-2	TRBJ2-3	ASSTITDTQY
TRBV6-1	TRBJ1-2	ASSEGTGAGGYT
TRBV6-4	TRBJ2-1	ASSDSIRGTPGGSYNEQF
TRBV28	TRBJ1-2	ASSLGSGFPRGYT
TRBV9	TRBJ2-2	ASSVTGTGSLQNTGELF
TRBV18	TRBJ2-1	ASSPPSYNEQF
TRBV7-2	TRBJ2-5	ASSLGTALGQETQY